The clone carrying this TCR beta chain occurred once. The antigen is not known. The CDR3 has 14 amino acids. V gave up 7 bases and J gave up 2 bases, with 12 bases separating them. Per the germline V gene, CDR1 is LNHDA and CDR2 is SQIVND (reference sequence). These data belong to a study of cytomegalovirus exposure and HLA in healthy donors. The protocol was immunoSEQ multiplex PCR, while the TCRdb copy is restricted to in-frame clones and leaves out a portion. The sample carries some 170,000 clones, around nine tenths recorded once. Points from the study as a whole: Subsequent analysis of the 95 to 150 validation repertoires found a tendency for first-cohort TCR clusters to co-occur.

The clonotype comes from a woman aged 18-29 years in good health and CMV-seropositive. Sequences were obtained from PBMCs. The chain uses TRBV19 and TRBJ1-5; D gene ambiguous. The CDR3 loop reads CASIPTRGNQPQHF. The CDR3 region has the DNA TGTGCCAGTATCCCTACTCGGGGCAATCAGCCCCAGCATTTT.